One and the same sample provided the 29 T cell receptor beta chains below, sequenced in a study of blood T cell repertoires in COVID-19 (dated by TCRdb to 2018 to 2020). Library generation was performed with the immunoSEQ multiplex PCR assay. TCRdb obtained this table from immuneACCESS and retained in-frame rearrangements with V and J assigned. These tables miss some clones; where compared with another copy, unresolved V genes account for less than half of the shortfall, and the remainder is unexplained. A total of 310,000 or so clones appear in this sample, around 82% of them only once. The ten largest clones take up roughly 1.2% of the sample. Sample: peripheral blood. The receptors shown here come from a woman aged 45-60 years with acute or convalescent COVID-19.

The V call is TRBV25-1, the J call TRBJ2-1, with 7 bases fitting TRBD2. The germline CDR1 and CDR2 sequences are MGHDK and SYGVNS. V gave up 6 bases and J gave up 4 bases; unmatched junction bases: 12. The CDR3 is made up of 16 amino acids. The CDR3 here is CASSSSGPVEYNEQFF. The CDR3 DNA sequence: TGTGCCAGCAGCTCTAGCGGACCAGTTGAGTACAATGAGCAGTTCTTC.

This sequence joins TRBV7-9 and TRBJ2-2; 8 bases map to TRBD1. The ends lost 3 bases at V and 6 bases at J; junction bases unmatched: 9. CDR3 length: 16 residues. Germline V gene data show CDR1 as SEHNR and CDR2 as FQNEAQ (reference sequence). The CDR3 coding sequence is TGTGCCAGCAGCTTCTGGCAGGGGGCTGAGGCCGGGGAGCTGTTTTTT. Translation: CASSFWQGAEAGELFF. Complete variable domain (other parts from reference TRBV7-9 and TRBJ2-2): DTGVSQNPRHKITKRGQNVTFRCDPISEHNRLYWYRQTLGQGPEFLTYFQNEAQLEKSRLLSDRFSAERPKGSFSTLEIQRTEQGDSAMYLCASSFWQGAEAGELFFGEGSRLTVL.

The chain links TRBV6-1 to TRBJ1-5; D is uncertain. The CDR3 loop spans 16 amino acids. V shed 1 base and J shed 4 bases, with 14 bases lying between them. Germline V gene sequence: CDR1 MNHNS, CDR2 SASEGT. This CDR3 is CASSEGRAANNQPQHF. The CDR3, as DNA: TGTGCCAGCAGTGAAGGTCGAGCGGCGAATAATCAGCCCCAGCATTTT.

The table lists this clone with a few counts. J is TRBJ1-2 and V is TRBV18; D ambiguous. Germline V gives CDR1 KGHSH, CDR2 LQKENI. Trimming took off 9 bases at V and 5 bases at J, with 19 bases between the two ends. The CDR3 extends over 14 amino acids. CDR3 bases: TGTGCCAGTTCTCTTGGCCGTCAGGCGTATGGCTACACCTTC. Amino acid sequence: CASSLGRQAYGYTF.

This clone was detected only once. The chain joins TRBV6-5 to TRBJ1-1; D is unclear. The CDR3 has 13 amino acids. The V gene's germline CDR1 is MNHEY and CDR2 SVGAGI. Trimming cost V 8 bases and J 6 bases, with 16 bases left between them. The CDR3 DNA is TGTGCCAGCTCAGGACCTATCGGGGCTGAAGCTTTCTTT. It encodes CASSGPIGAEAFF.

This chain joins TRBV18 and TRBJ1-6; 9 positions agree with TRBD1. This CDR3 comprises 15 residues. J lost 10 bases, V lost 4 bases, and 8 bases had no gene match. Looked up from germline, CDR1 is KGHSH and CDR2 is LQKENI. This CDR3 reads CASSQGQGMGSPLHF. The CDR3 bases are TGTGCCAGCTCACAGGGACAGGGAATGGGATCACCCCTCCACTTT. Using reference TRBV18 and TRBJ1-6 for the parts outside the CDR3, the full variable domain is NAGVMQNPRHLVRRRGQEARLRCSPMKGHSHVYWYRQLPEEGLKFMVYLQKENIIDESGMPKERFSAEFPKEGPSILRIQQVVRGDSAAYFCASSQGQGMGSPLHFGNGTRLTVT.

The V and J genes are TRBV18 and TRBJ2-7, with D tentatively TRBD2 (5 bases). The CDR3 has 15 amino acids. V gave up 2 bases and J gave up 0 bases, with 11 bases separating them. Germline assignment: CDR1 KGHSH and CDR2 LQKENI. The CDR3, as DNA: TGTGCCAGCTCACCAGGACTTCCGAACTCCTACGAGCAGTACTTC. This gives the protein CASSPGLPNSYEQYF. Full variable domain (outside the CDR3, taken from reference TRBV18 and TRBJ2-7): NAGVMQNPRHLVRRRGQEARLRCSPMKGHSHVYWYRQLPEEGLKFMVYLQKENIIDESGMPKERFSAEFPKEGPSILRIQQVVRGDSAAYFCASSPGLPNSYEQYFGPGTRLTVT.

The V gene is TRBV7-3, the J gene TRBJ1-4; D possibly corresponds to TRBD1 (6 bases). The CDR3 totals 15 residues. Germline V lookup: CDR1 SGHTA, CDR2 FQGTGA. V was trimmed by 2 bases and J by 5 bases, leaving 12 bases between them. CDR3 bases: TGTGCCAGCAGCTTATCCGGACAGCCAAATGAAAAACTGTTTTTT. Translation gives CASSLSGQPNEKLFF.

The chain joins TRBV18 to TRBJ1-1; D possibly corresponds to TRBD1 (6 bases). Germline V gene sequence: CDR1 KGHSH, CDR2 LQKENI. This CDR3 is 16 amino acids long. Trimming cost V 3 bases and J 1 base, with 15 bases left between them. CDR3 sequence: CASSPTGGASNTEAFF. The DNA of the CDR3 is TGTGCCAGCTCACCCACCGGGGGGGCATCGAACACTGAAGCTTTCTTT.

The V gene is TRBV6-1, the J gene TRBJ2-7; 7 nucleotides agree with TRBD2. After removal of 1 base from V and 5 bases from J, the junction contained 14 bases not matched to a gene. The germline CDR1 and CDR2 sequences are MNHNS and SASEGT. This CDR3 spans 17 amino acids. CDR3 coding DNA: TGTGCCAGCAGTGAAGACTGGGGGAGGGTCGTCCGGAACGAGCAGTACTTC. It encodes CASSEDWGRVVRNEQYF.

The chain employs TRBV5-4 and TRBJ2-7; no clear D. The CDR3 consists of 12 residues. The germline gives CDR1 SGHNT, CDR2 YYREEE (reference sequence). With 4 bases removed from V and 4 bases from J, the gap between germline ends came to 9 bases. The CDR3 spells CASSLNQYEQYF. CDR3 sequence (DNA): TGTGCCAGCAGCCTAAACCAATACGAGCAGTACTTC. The whole variable domain, filled in from reference TRBV5-4 and TRBJ2-7, reads ETGVTQSPTHLIKTRGQQVTLRCSSQSGHNTVSWYQQALGQGPQFIFQYYREEENGRGNFPPRFSGLQFPNYSSELNVNALELDDSALYLCASSLNQYEQYFGPGTRLTVT.

The chain carries TRBV21-1 and TRBJ2-7; the DNA was not used to check the table's D call, TRBD2. TRBV21-1 is listed as a pseudogene. The CDR3 is 17 residues long. CDR3 amino acids: CASSKVSQSRGTYEQYV. The CDR3 nucleotides read TGTGCCAGCAGCAAAGTCTCCCAATCCCGGGGGACCTACGAGCAGTACGTC.

This clone was counted only a few times. J is TRBJ1-2 and V is TRBV5-6; TRBD1 matches at 9 bases. CDR1 is SGHDT and CDR2 is YYEEEE in the germline V gene. CDR3 size: 15 residues. The junction had 0 bases not matched to a gene; V was cut back by 0 bases and J by 0 bases. CDR3 DNA: TGTGCCAGCAGCTTGGGGACAGGGGCTAACTATGGCTACACCTTC. Translation gives CASSLGTGANYGYTF.

This clone came up once. The chain employs TRBV7-9 and TRBJ1-4, with D unclear. CDR3 length: 14 amino acids. Trimming removed 1 base at V and 6 bases at J, with 9 bases between. Germline V CDR1 and CDR2: SEHNR, FQNEAQ (reference sequence). The CDR3, as DNA: TGTGCCAGCAGCTTAGAGGACGGGGATGAAAAACTGTTTTTT. Encoded protein: CASSLEDGDEKLFF.

J is TRBJ2-7 and V is TRBV25-1; D possibly corresponds to TRBD1 (6 bases). Germline V gene sequence: CDR1 MGHDK, CDR2 SYGVNS. The CDR3 length is 14 residues. The V end was cut by 5 bases, the J end by 3 bases, with 14 bases between. CDR3 DNA: TGTGCCAGCAGTTTGACAGGCTTCTACTACGAGCAGTACTTC. Translation gives CASSLTGFYYEQYF.

This clone appeared a single time. The chain couples TRBV11-2 to TRBJ1-2; no definite D call. Germline V gene lookup returns CDR1 SGHAT and CDR2 FQNNGV. Trimming pared 0 bases from V and 0 bases from J, leaving 5 bases between. The CDR3 totals 14 residues. In DNA, the CDR3 is TGTGCCAGCAGCTTAGATAACACTAACTATGGCTACACCTTC. This translates into CASSLDNTNYGYTF.

This clone was detected only a few times. The chain links TRBV4-3 to TRBJ1-6, with D uncertain. V shed 1 base and J shed 4 bases, with 14 bases lying between them. The V gene's germline CDR1 is LGHNA and CDR2 YSLEER. The CDR3 is 17 residues long. The CDR3 DNA reads TGCGCCAGCAGCCAAGCAGTCGGACTGGATTATAATTCACCCCTCCACTTT. It encodes CASSQAVGLDYNSPLHF.

The rearrangement links TRBV27 to TRBJ2-5, with D possibly matching TRBD1 (7 bases). Germline V gene lookup returns CDR1 MNHEY and CDR2 SMNVEV (reference sequence). CDR3 size: 15 residues. Trimming stripped 3 bases from V and 3 bases from J, with 14 bases between. CDR3 amino acids: CASSLSTGRKETQYF. CDR3 DNA: TGTGCCAGCAGTTTGTCGACAGGGAGGAAAGAGACCCAGTACTTC.

This clone was observed a few times. The chain combines TRBV5-4 with TRBJ1-3, with TRBD1 matching 7 bases. V lost 4 bases, J lost 1 base, and 5 bases stayed unmatched. CDR1 is SGHNT and CDR2 is YYREEE in the germline V gene (reference sequence). The CDR3 spans 15 residues. CDR3 in DNA: TGTGCCAGCAGCGCAGGGACAGCTTCTGGAAACACCATATATTTT. It is translated as CASSAGTASGNTIYF.

Here the CDR3 reads CASSLVTDEQFF. The DNA for the CDR3 is TGTGCCAGCAGCTTAGTCACGGATGAGCAGTTCTTC. The V gene is TRBV11-3, the J gene TRBJ2-1, with no clear D. Germline CDR1 and CDR2: SGHNT and YENEEA. V was clipped by 1 base and J by 8 bases, with 6 bases between them. This CDR3 has 12 residues. Variable domain in full (rest from reference TRBV11-3 and TRBJ2-1): EAGVVQSPRYKIIEKKQPVAFWCNPISGHNTLYWYLQNLGQGPELLIRYENEEAVDDSQLPKDRFSAERLKGVDSTLKIQPAELGDSAVYLCASSLVTDEQFFGPGTRLTVL.

CDR3 bases: TGTGCCAGCAGTTTCCAGGCAGCCCAGCCCCAGCATTTT. Translation: CASSFQAAQPQHF. The V gene is TRBV27, the J gene TRBJ1-5, with D uncertain. Germline lookup yields CDR1 MNHEY and CDR2 SMNVEV (reference sequence). The CDR3 length is 13 residues. Trimming took 3 bases from V and 7 from J, leaving 10 bases between them.

The V gene is TRBV6-5, the J gene TRBJ2-7; no firm D call. CDR1 MNHEY and CDR2 SVGAGI come from the germline V gene. The CDR3 runs to 11 residues. Trimming took 6 bases from V and 3 from J, leaving 6 bases between them. The CDR3 region is CASSQFYEQYV. The CDR3 coding sequence is TGTGCCAGCAGCCAGTTCTACGAGCAGTACGTC.

This chain uses TRBV7-8 with TRBJ2-7, with 9 bases that match TRBD2. The CDR3 is 16 residues long. Germline V gives CDR1 SGHVS, CDR2 FQNEAQ. After removal of 3 bases from V and 6 bases from J, the junction contained 12 bases not matched to a gene. In DNA form, the CDR3 reads TGTGCCAGCAGCTTCGGATCGAGCGGGAGGCGCGGCGAGCAGTACTTC. Protein: CASSFGSSGRRGEQYF.

The chain recombines TRBV4-1 with TRBJ1-5, with 7 bases that match TRBD1. J was trimmed by 5 bases and V by 2 bases; bases with no gene match: 6. The CDR3 consists of 15 residues. Per germline, CDR1 MGHRA and CDR2 YSYEKL. The CDR3, as DNA: TGCGCCAGCAGCCAAACAGGGGTCAACGATCAGCCCCAGCATTTT. It encodes CASSQTGVNDQPQHF.

The genes are TRBV11-3 and TRBJ2-1, with a possible D match to TRBD2 (8 bases). CDR3 length equals 15 residues. V was cut by 11 bases and J by 6 bases, with 23 bases left in between. Looked up from germline, CDR1 is SGHNT and CDR2 is YENEEA. The CDR3 reads CASSGGLAGSNEQFF. The CDR3 coding sequence is TGTGCCTCTTCAGGGGGGCTAGCGGGTAGCAATGAGCAGTTCTTC.

The rearrangement links TRBV3-1 (or the pseudogene TRBV3-2) to TRBJ1-1, with 7 nucleotides matching TRBD1. J was trimmed by 0 bases and V by 5 bases; bases with no gene match: 6. CDR1 is LGHDT and CDR2 is YNNKEL in the germline V gene (reference sequence). CDR3 length equals 15 residues. The chain's CDR3 is CASSSTGPMNTEAFF. CDR3 nucleotides: TGTGCCAGCAGCTCGACAGGGCCCATGAACACTGAAGCTTTCTTT.

V is TRBV20-1 and J is TRBJ2-3; 7 bases match TRBD2. This CDR3 is 14 amino acids long. Germline assignment: CDR1 DFQATT and CDR2 SNEGSKA (reference sequence). V dropped 3 bases and J dropped 2; count of bases not matched to a gene: 5. The CDR3 loop reads CSASSSGVTDTQYF. In nucleotides, the CDR3 is TGCAGTGCTAGTTCTAGCGGTGTCACAGATACGCAGTATTTT.

The chain employs TRBV7-9 and TRBJ2-7; TRBD2 is a possible D gene (6 bases). Germline assignment: CDR1 SEHNR and CDR2 FQNEAQ (reference sequence). V was cut by 1 base and J by 7 bases, with 17 bases left in between. The CDR3 totals 15 residues. DNA for the CDR3: TGTGCCAGCAGCTTAGGGACGGGAGAAGGTCGTGAGCAGTACTTC. It codes for CASSLGTGEGREQYF.

V usage is TRBV6-6 and J usage is TRBJ2-3; 14 bases line up with TRBD2. The germline V gene has CDR1 MNHNY and CDR2 SVGAGI (reference sequence). This CDR3 has 15 residues. The trim removed 4 bases at V and 7 bases at J, leaving 4 bases unmatched. The CDR3 protein is CASSWTSGGPNTQYF. The CDR3 nucleotides are TGTGCCAGCAGTTGGACTAGCGGGGGGCCAAATACGCAGTATTTT.